These T cell receptor beta chains were read from a single sample in a study of monozygotic twins with inflammatory bowel disease. Reanalyzing the 5' RACE reads, TCRdb keeps one entry per CDR3 protein, without DNA. The sample has approximately 390,000 distinct CDR3 sequences. Sequenced sample: blood. Every receptor here comes from a human donor with ulcerative colitis or Crohn's disease, or a healthy co-twin of an affected twin (not recorded which). CDR3s include the opening cysteine and the closing phenylalanine or tryptophan.

v_call	j_call	cdr3_aa
TRBV5-1	TRBJ1-1	CASSLVPQGPGGNTEAFF
TRBV28	TRBJ2-7	CASSLSGTGREQYF
TRBV20-1	TRBJ2-4	CSASGGANIAKNIQYF
TRBV7-2	TRBJ1-2	CASSLEFAGYTF
TRBV27	TRBJ1-1	CASSFPGVKGGTEAFF
TRBV7-2	TRBJ1-4	CASSLQGEKLFF
TRBV5-1	TRBJ2-3	CASSLRLTSTDTQYF
TRBV7-3	TRBJ2-2	CASSIGTTTGELFF
TRBV24-1	TRBJ2-1	CATSEGSGVYNEQFF
TRBV5-1	TRBJ2-1	CASSSFGTAEQLF
TRBV19	TRBJ2-7	CASSFAANSYEQYF
TRBV2	TRBJ1-2	CASSVEGYGYTF
TRBV18	TRBJ2-1	CASSPGLAGGSYNEQFF